The 20 T cell receptor beta chains below all came from one sample that was sequenced in a study of sequential checkpoint blockade in melanoma. Generated by immunoSEQ multiplex PCR, the TCRdb table keeps only in-frame clones and is missing some. The table records some 4,100 clones, 19% of them present only once. Treatment here: randomized to nivolumab then ipilimumab (arm A) or the reverse (arm B). The material was tumor tissue (inferred from file names), obtained from a patient given nivolumab and ipilimumab in sequence. The receptors shown here come from a human patient with melanoma. Some clones in this sample may be carry-over from other donors' samples.

In this sample, this clone turned up a few times. A junction end diverges from the germline sequence, so it may reflect a read error. Written as DNA, the CDR3 is TGTGCCAGCAGTGACTCACCGGGGGGTTCCTACAATGAGCAGTTCTTC. It yields the protein CASSDSPGGSYNEQFF. The V and J genes are TRBV6-8 and TRBJ2-1; 7 nucleotides line up with TRBD2. Germline-derived CDR1 and CDR2 are MNHGY and SAAAGT. The CDR3 spans 16 residues.

The chain employs TRBV6-8 and TRBJ1-1; no firm D call. Looked up from germline, CDR1 is MNHGY and CDR2 is SAAAGT. Trimming cost V 6 bases and J 3 bases, with 8 bases left between them. The CDR3 is 12 residues long. CDR3: CASRRLHTEAFF. The CDR3, as DNA: TGTGCCAGCAGACGACTTCACACTGAAGCTTTCTTT.

In its sample, this clone is medium-sized (0.01 to 0.1%). The rearrangement uses TRBV4-1 and TRBJ2-3, with D perhaps being TRBD1 or TRBD2 (5 bases each). This CDR3 has 15 residues. Germline CDR1 and CDR2: MGHRA and YSYEKL. V was cut by 0 bases and J by 2 bases, with 9 bases left in between. CDR3 in DNA: TGCGCCAGCAGCCAAGAACGGGGCGTCACAGATACGCAGTATTTT. Translated, it gives CASSQERGVTDTQYF.

J is TRBJ2-5 and V is TRBV29-1; 9 bases agree with TRBD1. With 7 bases clipped from V and 2 bases from J, the junction kept 8 bases outside the gene matches. The germline V gene has CDR1 SQVTM and CDR2 ANQGSEA. The CDR3 extends over 14 amino acids. CDR3 in amino acids: CSGTTGGDQETQYF. CDR3 in DNA: TGCAGCGGTACGACAGGGGGGGATCAAGAGACCCAGTACTTC.

This clone is deemed medium-sized (0.01 to 0.1%). The chain employs TRBV11-3 and TRBJ2-2; unclear D gene. Trimming stripped 6 bases from V and 4 bases from J, with 12 bases between. Germline V gene lookup returns CDR1 SGHNT and CDR2 YENEEA. This CDR3 has 14 residues. DNA of the CDR3: TGTGCCAGCAGTCCATCGGCGCGCACCGGGGAGCTGTTTTTT. It translates to CASSPSARTGELFF.

The chain employs TRBV7-6 and TRBJ2-1, with 12 bases that match TRBD2. The V segment lost 1 base and the J segment 8 bases; nucleotides outside the gene matches: 6. Germline V CDR1 and CDR2: SGHVS, FNYEAQ. This CDR3 has 16 amino acids. CDR3 nucleotide sequence: TGTGCCAGCAGCTTAGGGTCTAGCGGGGGGGCCGATGAGCAGTTCTTC. Translating gives CASSLGSSGGADEQFF.

This chain uses TRBV7-6 with TRBJ2-3, with TRBD2 matching over 14 bases. V lost 4 bases to trimming and J lost 2 bases; unmatched junction nucleotides: 8. Germline V gene data show CDR1 as SGHVS and CDR2 as FNYEAQ. The length of the CDR3 is 18 residues. The CDR3 nucleotides are TGTGCCAGCAGCTACCCCCGGACTAGCGGGGGGTACACAGATACGCAGTATTTT. Protein sequence: CASSYPRTSGGYTDTQYF.

This clone was counted only a few times. The rearrangement uses TRBV6-8 and TRBJ2-3; weak D call: TRBD2 (6 bases). The CDR3 covers 14 residues. In germline, CDR1 is MNHGY, CDR2 SAAAGT. Trimming removed 6 bases from V and 2 bases from J, with 12 bases in between. The CDR3 region has the DNA TGTGCCAGCAGCCTCGGGGGACCCACAGATACGCAGTATTTT. It translates to CASSLGGPTDTQYF.

V is TRBV6-8 and J is TRBJ2-7, with D unclear. Germline-derived CDR1 and CDR2 are MNHGY and SAAAGT. V shed 4 bases and J shed 9 bases, with 19 bases lying between them. The length of the CDR3 is 14 residues. This chain's CDR3 is CASSSPEMLSGQYF. The DNA of the CDR3 is TGTGCCAGCAGTTCCCCTGAGATGCTTTCGGGGCAGTACTTC.

The chain couples TRBV28 to TRBJ1-4; D is ambiguous. The V end was cut by 3 bases, the J end by 0 bases, with 8 bases between. CDR3 size: 15 residues. In germline, CDR1 is MDHEN, CDR2 SYDVKM. Here the CDR3 DNA reads TGTGCCAGCAGTTTGGACGCCACAACTAATGAAAAACTGTTTTTT. Protein sequence: CASSLDATTNEKLFF.

This clone has more than one count but fewer than ten. V is TRBV6-8 and J is TRBJ1-2; unclear D gene. Trimming removed 7 bases from V and 1 base from J, with 7 bases in between. Germline V gene sequence: CDR1 MNHGY, CDR2 SAAAGT. The CDR3 has 12 amino acids. For the CDR3, the DNA is TGTGCCAGCAAGTCAGTTAACTATGGCTACACCTTC. Its translation: CASKSVNYGYTF.

This clone was observed a handful of times. The V and J genes are TRBV19 and TRBJ1-1, with D unclear. The V and J ends lost 2 bases and 1 base respectively, with 8 bases between them. The CDR3 has 14 residues. Germline V gene lookup returns CDR1 LNHDA and CDR2 SQIVND (reference sequence). The CDR3 loop is CASSILAKNTEAFF. The CDR3 DNA is TGTGCCAGTAGTATACTGGCTAAGAACACTGAAGCTTTCTTT.

The chain couples TRBV5-1 to TRBJ1-1, with 10 bases matching TRBD1. CDR1 is SGHRS, CDR2 YFSETQ, per germline. Germline trimming cut 4 bases from V and 3 bases from J; bases unmatched to any gene: 3. CDR3 length: 14 amino acids. The CDR3 loop reads CASSQGTGDTEAFF. Here the CDR3 DNA reads TGCGCCAGCAGCCAGGGGACAGGGGACACTGAAGCTTTCTTT.

The chain recombines TRBV7-1 with TRBJ2-5, with no clear D. TRBV7-1 is annotated as an ORF whose role is uncertain. There are 13 residues in the CDR3. V shed 4 bases and J shed 5 bases, with 11 bases lying between them. The CDR3 sequence is CASSLTMRETQYF. As DNA, the CDR3 is TGTGCCAGCAGCTTAACCATGAGGGAGACCCAGTACTTC.

This clone has more than one count but fewer than ten. The chain is built from TRBV6-8 and TRBJ1-6, with D possibly being TRBD1 (5 bases). Germline values: CDR1 MNHGY, CDR2 SAAAGT. The germline V and J ends were trimmed by 0 bases and 9 bases, with 9 bases remaining between them. The CDR3 extends over 14 amino acids. CDR3 region: CASSYSWGGSPLHF. DNA for the CDR3: TGTGCCAGCAGTTACTCGTGGGGCGGTTCACCCCTCCACTTT.

The rearrangement joins TRBV9 to TRBJ2-1, with 12 bases identical to TRBD1. CDR1 SGDLS and CDR2 YYNGEE come from the germline V gene. Unmatched junction bases numbered 8, after V lost 5 bases and J lost 8 bases. The CDR3 runs to 15 residues. The DNA of the CDR3 is TGTGCCAGCAGTGAGAGGGGACAGGGGGCTCATGAGCAGTTCTTC. It codes for CASSERGQGAHEQFF. Using reference TRBV9 and TRBJ2-1 for the parts outside the CDR3, the full variable domain is DSGVTQTPKHLITATGQRVTLRCSPRSGDLSVYWYQQSLDQGLQFLIQYYNGEERAKGNILERFSAQQFPDLHSELNLSSLELGDSALYFCASSERGQGAHEQFFGPGTRLTVL.

The table lists this clone with a few counts. J is TRBJ1-3 and V is TRBV5-1, with D uncertain. Germline loops: CDR1 SGHRS, CDR2 YFSETQ. V was shortened by 1 base and J by 0 bases, with 11 bases between the two germline ends. The CDR3 spans 16 residues. CDR3 DNA: TGCGCCAGCAGCTTGACCATTTCGACCTCTGGAAACACCATATATTTT. Residues: CASSLTISTSGNTIYF.

The chain combines TRBV30 with TRBJ2-2; D is unresolved. This CDR3 comprises 14 residues. The germline gives CDR1 GTSNPN, CDR2 SVGIG (reference sequence). Trimming removed 0 bases from V and 7 bases from J, with 12 bases in between. CDR3 DNA: TGTGCCTGGAGTGTACCTCCGTCCAACGGGGAGCTGTTTTTT. Translation: CAWSVPPSNGELFF.

This clone was seen repeatedly, ten times or more. The genes are TRBV6-8 and TRBJ2-2, with 11 bases aligning to TRBD2. Trimming cost V 5 bases and J 6 bases; bases outside gene matches: 8. Germline V gene lookup returns CDR1 MNHGY and CDR2 SAAAGT. This CDR3 contains 16 residues. CDR3 amino acids: CASSSASGGYSGELFF. The CDR3 DNA follows: TGTGCCAGCAGTAGCGCTAGCGGGGGGTACTCCGGGGAGCTGTTTTTT.

This clone was observed a few times. This chain links TRBV10-3 with TRBJ1-5; no reliable D call. Germline CDR1 ENHRY, CDR2 SYGVKD. V lost 0 bases, J lost 1 base, and 13 bases lay in between. The CDR3 loop spans 17 amino acids. CDR3: CAISESSGYGSNQPQHF. The CDR3 DNA reads TGTGCCATCAGTGAGTCGAGCGGCTATGGGAGCAATCAGCCCCAGCATTTT.